The 14 T cell receptor beta chains below come from one sample, sequenced in a study of blood T cell repertoires in COVID-19. TCRdb's copy holds only in-frame clones and misses some; the assay was immunoSEQ multiplex PCR. The data show a few hundred thousand clones, roughly 86% seen once. Sequenced material: peripheral blood. The source is a woman aged 55-69 years with COVID-19, enrolled during active disease.

The chain has TRBV11-1 and TRBJ2-1; 9 nucleotides align to TRBD2. The CDR3 is made up of 16 amino acids. Germline V gives CDR1 SGHAT, CDR2 FQDESV (reference sequence). Trimming at V came to 6 bases and at J to 6 bases, leaving 12 bases not matched to a gene. CDR3 DNA: TGTGCCAGCAGTCGGGTGATAGCGGGAGTCCCCAATGAGCAGTTCTTC. Its protein product is CASSRVIAGVPNEQFF.

Here the CDR3 DNA reads TGTGCCAGCAGCCAGGGGGTGGGTAATTCACCCCTCCACTTT. Protein product: CASSQGVGNSPLHF. The chain uses TRBV28 and TRBJ1-6, with 7 bases aligning to TRBD1. This CDR3 has 14 residues. Trimming took 6 bases from V and 6 from J; bases not matched to a gene: 5. In germline, CDR1 is MDHEN, CDR2 SYDVKM.

The genes are TRBV28 and TRBJ2-1; 11 bases are shared with TRBD2. Per germline, CDR1 MDHEN and CDR2 SYDVKM. The CDR3 totals 16 residues. With V trimmed by 2 bases and J by 5 bases, 5 bases remained unmatched. The CDR3 coding sequence is TGTGCCAGCAGTTTACCCCTAGCGGGAGGCCACAATGAGCAGTTCTTC. It is translated as CASSLPLAGGHNEQFF.

The rearrangement links TRBV28 to TRBJ2-3, with 11 bases lining up with TRBD1. CDR1 MDHEN and CDR2 SYDVKM come from the germline V gene. The CDR3 covers 15 residues. The ends lost 7 bases at V and 4 bases at J; junction bases unmatched: 7. The DNA of the CDR3 is TGTGCCAGCACCTGGACAGGGGGCAGGTCAGATACGCAGTATTTT. Its translation: CASTWTGGRSDTQYF.

The chain combines TRBV5-6 with TRBJ2-3; 11 nucleotides line up with TRBD1. Germline-derived CDR1 and CDR2 are SGHDT and YYEEEE. There are 17 residues in the CDR3. The junction had 8 bases not matched to a gene; V was cut back by 0 bases and J by 5 bases. CDR3: CASSLVSRDRGLDTQYF. The CDR3 nucleotides are TGTGCCAGCAGCTTGGTGTCTAGGGACAGGGGGTTAGATACGCAGTATTTT.

The V gene is TRBV28, the J gene TRBJ2-1; TRBD1 is a possible D gene (6 bases). The CDR3 runs 13 residues. Trimming pared 6 bases from V and 9 bases from J, leaving 15 bases between. CDR1 and CDR2 (germline): MDHEN, SYDVKM. The CDR3 loop reads CASRQSNRAEQFF. CDR3 coding DNA: TGTGCCAGCAGACAGAGCAACAGGGCTGAGCAGTTCTTC.

This clone was observed a few times. The CDR3 region is CASSPLPRYTDTQYF. CDR3 in DNA: TGTGCCAGCTCACCACTGCCTAGGTACACAGATACGCAGTATTTT. V and J are TRBV18 and TRBJ2-3; D ambiguous. Germline CDR1 KGHSH, CDR2 LQKENI. The germline V and J ends were trimmed by 1 base and 2 bases, with 10 bases remaining between them. The CDR3 has 15 residues.

This chain uses TRBV5-6 with TRBJ2-1; 10 bases line up with TRBD2. CDR1 and CDR2 from the germline V gene are SGHDT and YYEEEE. The CDR3 is made up of 15 amino acids. V lost 4 bases to trimming and J lost 3 bases; unmatched junction nucleotides: 4. CDR3 amino acids: CASSPSGRGYNEQFF. In nucleotides, the CDR3 is TGTGCCAGCAGCCCCAGCGGGAGGGGCTACAATGAGCAGTTCTTC. The full variable domain, rest sourced from reference TRBV5-6 and TRBJ2-1, is DAGVTQSPTHLIKTRGQQVTLRCSPKSGHDTVSWYQQALGQGPQFIFQYYEEEERQRGNFPDRFSGHQFPNYSSELNVNALLLGDSALYLCASSPSGRGYNEQFFGPGTRLTVL.

The V gene is TRBV28, the J gene TRBJ1-1, with D maybe TRBD1 (6 bases). This CDR3 has 18 amino acids. With 1 base removed from V and 3 bases from J, the gap between germline ends came to 21 bases. CDR1 is MDHEN and CDR2 is SYDVKM in the germline V gene. CDR3 residues: CASSLLVLGGGRDTEAFF. CDR3 DNA: TGTGCCAGCAGTTTATTGGTTCTTGGCGGGGGGCGGGACACTGAAGCTTTCTTT.

The rearrangement joins TRBV18 to TRBJ2-6, with TRBD1 identical over 9 bases. The trim removed 0 bases at V and 3 bases at J, leaving 15 bases unmatched. This CDR3 region has 21 residues. CDR1 KGHSH and CDR2 LQKENI come from the germline V gene. CDR3: CASSPPISGNRGRSGANVLTF. DNA of the CDR3: TGTGCCAGCTCACCACCGATTTCTGGTAACAGGGGGCGAAGTGGGGCCAACGTCCTGACTTTC.

V usage is TRBV5-1 and J usage is TRBJ1-2, with TRBD1 as a possible D gene (6 bases). CDR3 length equals 13 residues. The germline CDR1 and CDR2 sequences are SGHRS and YFSETQ. Deletions cut 4 bases from V and 2 bases from J, with 9 bases between. The CDR3 DNA is TGCGCCAGCAGCCTTGACAGGAACTATGGCTACACCTTC. This codes for CASSLDRNYGYTF.

This CDR3 is CASSPGQNHYGYTF. The CDR3 DNA reads TGTGCCAGCAGTCCTGGACAAAACCACTATGGCTACACCTTC. The V and J genes are TRBV6-4 and TRBJ1-2, with a weak D call TRBD1 (5 bases). Between the trimmed V and J ends, which lost 5 bases and 3 bases, there was a span of 13 bases. Germline CDR1 reads MRHNA; CDR2 reads SNTAGT. This CDR3 spans 14 amino acids.

This chain connects TRBV9 to TRBJ2-7; 8 nucleotides agree with TRBD1. The V gene's germline CDR1 is SGDLS and CDR2 YYNGEE. Trimming at V came to 4 bases and at J to 2 bases, leaving 20 bases not matched to a gene. This CDR3 spans 19 amino acids. The CDR3 loop reads CASSPSGETGAQGAYEQYF. The CDR3 nucleotides read TGTGCCAGCAGCCCAAGTGGGGAGACAGGGGCCCAAGGGGCCTACGAGCAGTACTTC.

The genes are TRBV6-5 and TRBJ1-2, with TRBD1 matching over 8 bases. CDR1 is MNHEY and CDR2 is SVGAGI in the germline V gene. The CDR3 contains 13 residues. After removal of 9 bases from V and 0 bases from J, the junction contained 3 bases not matched to a gene. DNA of the CDR3: TGTGCCAGTAACAGGGGGGCTAACTATGGCTACACCTTC. This encodes CASNRGANYGYTF.